Listed below are T cell receptor beta chains from one sample, sequenced in a study of blood T cell repertoires in COVID-19. Repertoires were generated with immunoSEQ multiplex PCR, while TCRdb's copy carries only in-frame clones and drops some. The table records tens of thousands of clones, about 91% of them present only once. The source material was peripheral blood. The receptors here all came from a man aged 55 to 70 with acute or convalescent COVID-19. Each CDR3 is given with its conserved first and last residue. The order of the fields is clone size, V gene, D gene, J gene, CDR3 protein, CDR3 DNA. D genes are given only for firm matches. Clone sizes are given selectively: once, few, many, or a class where the clone is expanded.

>NA|TRBV29-1|TRBD1|TRBJ1-2
CSDTDRSGNYGYTF
TGCAGCGATACGGACAGGTCCGGAAACTATGGCTACACCTTC
>once|TRBV7-8|TRBD1|TRBJ1-2
CASSRREGQGGYGYTF
TGTGCCAGCAGCAGGAGAGAGGGACAGGGTGGCTATGGCTACACCTTC
>NA|TRBV19|NA|TRBJ1-4
CASSPRMGTNEKLFF
TGTGCCAGTAGTCCACGCATGGGCACTAATGAAAAACTGTTTTTT
>NA|TRBV27|TRBD2|TRBJ2-5
CASSPRRASGSETQYF
TGTGCCAGCAGCCCCCGTCGGGCTAGCGGGAGCGAGACCCAGTACTTC
>NA|TRBV18|TRBD1|TRBJ1-1
CASSPNTGELTEAFF
TGTGCCAGCTCACCGAACACAGGGGAGCTAACTGAAGCTTTCTTT
>NA|TRBV28|TRBD1|TRBJ1-1
CASSLWVRTGLNTEAFF
TGTGCCAGCAGTTTATGGGTCAGGACAGGCTTGAACACTGAAGCTTTCTTT
>NA|TRBV4-1|NA|TRBJ2-1
CASSQENREPYNEQFF
TGCGCCAGCAGCCAAGAGAACCGGGAGCCCTACAATGAGCAGTTCTTC
>NA|TRBV7-9|TRBD1|TRBJ1-1
CASSTDRGRLGDTEAFF
TGTGCCAGCAGCACGGACAGGGGGCGTCTCGGGGACACTGAAGCTTTCTTT
>NA|TRBV7-9|NA|TRBJ2-3
CAPGVADTQYF
TGTGCCCCCGGGGTCGCGGATACGCAGTATTTT
>NA|TRBV6-2/TRBV6-3|TRBD1|TRBJ2-1
CASSYTRGHEQFF
TGTGCCAGCAGTTACACCAGGGGGCATGAGCAGTTCTTC
>NA|TRBV19|TRBD1|TRBJ1-4
CASSPDRVGNEKLFF
TGTGCCAGTAGCCCCGACAGGGTAGGAAATGAAAAACTGTTTTTT
>few|TRBV6-2/TRBV6-3|NA|TRBJ1-2
CASSPDRSYGYTF
TGTGCCAGCAGTCCCGACAGGTCCTATGGCTACACCTTC
>NA|TRBV19|TRBD1|TRBJ1-5
CASKRTGHSNQPQHF
TGTGCCAGTAAACGGACAGGGCATAGCAATCAGCCCCAGCATTTT
>NA|TRBV27|NA|TRBJ1-5
CASSPHVLTGTLNQPQHF
TGTGCCAGCAGTCCCCACGTCCTCACAGGGACCCTCAATCAGCCCCAGCATTTT
>NA|TRBV3-1/TRBV3-2|TRBD2|TRBJ2-1
CASSQDLLAHNEQFF
TGTGCCAGCAGCCAAGATTTACTAGCGCACAATGAGCAGTTCTTC
>NA|TRBV7-3|TRBD2|TRBJ2-1
CASSPQLAGGYNEQFF
TGTGCCAGCAGCCCCCAACTAGCGGGAGGGTACAATGAGCAGTTCTTC
>once|TRBV9|TRBD1|TRBJ1-1
CASSPRQGLRTEAFF
TGTGCCAGCAGCCCCCGACAGGGGCTAAGGACTGAAGCTTTCTTT
>once|TRBV7-2|NA|TRBJ2-2
CASSQGARSYTGELFF
TGTGCCAGCAGTCAAGGGGCCCGGAGCTACACCGGGGAGCTGTTTTTT
>NA|TRBV28|NA|TRBJ1-5
CASSLSGNAIRQPQHF
TGTGCCAGCAGTTTATCCGGGAACGCAATACGTCAGCCCCAGCATTTT
>NA|TRBV6-2/TRBV6-3|NA|TRBJ1-1
CASSYEGPGFQAFF
TGTGCCAGCAGTTACGAGGGCCCGGGGTTTCAAGCTTTCTTT
>NA|TRBV3-1/TRBV3-2|TRBD2|TRBJ2-3
CASSKRTSGSLNTQYF
TGTGCCAGCAGCAAAAGGACTAGCGGGAGTTTAAATACGCAGTATTTT
>NA|TRBV6-4|NA|TRBJ1-3
CASRDVQAHGNTIYF
TGTGCCAGCAGAGATGTCCAGGCGCATGGAAACACCATATATTTT
>NA|TRBV14|TRBD2|TRBJ2-5
CASSLFGLAGYRETQYF
TGTGCCAGCAGCCTATTTGGACTAGCGGGTTATCGGGAGACCCAGTACTTC
>NA|TRBV28|NA|TRBJ1-2
CASSPPGRGIYGYTF
TGTGCCAGCAGTCCCCCAGGGAGGGGGATCTATGGCTACACCTTC
>once|TRBV29-1|NA|TRBJ1-1
CSVQLGGLTEAFF
TGCAGCGTTCAACTGGGAGGGCTCACTGAAGCTTTCTTT
>NA|TRBV2|NA|TRBJ1-5
CASSAGGFNQPQHF
TGTGCCAGCAGTGCGGGGGGGTTCAATCAGCCCCAGCATTTT
>NA|TRBV28|NA|TRBJ1-1
CASSLNRPTEAFF
TGTGCCAGCAGTTTAAACAGGCCCACTGAAGCTTTCTTT
>NA|TRBV27|NA|TRBJ2-6
CASTSSGANVLTF
TGTGCCAGCACGAGCTCTGGGGCCAACGTCCTGACTTTC
>NA|TRBV5-1|TRBD2|TRBJ2-7
CASSLAAGGPYEQYF
TGCGCCAGCAGCTTGGCGGCGGGGGGCCCCTACGAGCAGTACTTC
>NA|TRBV5-6|NA|TRBJ2-7
CASSERLESSYEQYF
TGTGCCAGCAGCGAACGATTGGAGTCGTCCTACGAGCAGTACTTC
>NA|TRBV7-8|TRBD2|TRBJ2-1
CASSLGTSGSSEQFF
TGTGCCAGCAGCTTAGGGACTAGCGGGAGTTCTGAGCAGTTCTTC
>NA|TRBV19|TRBD1|TRBJ1-2
CASSTPGRGDSYGYTF
TGTGCCAGTAGTACCCCGGGCAGGGGGGACTCCTATGGCTACACCTTC
>NA|TRBV7-3|NA|TRBJ2-5
CASSLKLSETQYF
TGTGCCAGCAGCTTAAAACTCTCAGAGACCCAGTACTTC
>NA|TRBV5-5|TRBD1|TRBJ1-1
CASSYRGGTEAFF
TGTGCCAGCAGCTACAGGGGGGGCACTGAAGCTTTCTTT
>NA|TRBV5-4|NA|TRBJ1-4
CASSPGRDRDNEKLFF
TGTGCCAGCAGCCCGGGGAGGGACCGAGATAATGAAAAACTGTTTTTT